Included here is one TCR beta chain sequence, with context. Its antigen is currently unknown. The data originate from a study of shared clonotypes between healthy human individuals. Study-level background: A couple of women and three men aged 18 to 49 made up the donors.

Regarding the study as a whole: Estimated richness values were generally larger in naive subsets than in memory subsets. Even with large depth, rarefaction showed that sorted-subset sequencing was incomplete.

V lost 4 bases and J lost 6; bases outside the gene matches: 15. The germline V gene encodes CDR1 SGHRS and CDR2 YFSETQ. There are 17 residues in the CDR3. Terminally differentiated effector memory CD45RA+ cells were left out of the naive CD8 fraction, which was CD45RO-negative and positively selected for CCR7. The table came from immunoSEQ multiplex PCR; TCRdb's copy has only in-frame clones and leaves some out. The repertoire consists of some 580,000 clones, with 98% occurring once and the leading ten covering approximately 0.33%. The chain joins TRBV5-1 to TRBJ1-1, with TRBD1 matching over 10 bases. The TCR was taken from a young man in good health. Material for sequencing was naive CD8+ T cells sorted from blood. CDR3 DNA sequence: TGCGCCAGCAGCAAGATAAATTCCGGGACAGGGGAAGCTGAAGCTTTCTTT. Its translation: CASSKINSGTGEAEAFF. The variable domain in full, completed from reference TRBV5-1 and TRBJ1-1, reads KAGVTQTPRYLIKTRGQQVTLSCSPISGHRSVSWYQQTPGQGLQFLFEYFSETQRNKGNFPGRFSGRQFSNSRSEMNVSTLELGDSALYLCASSKINSGTGEAEAFFGQGTRLTVV.